This paragraph reports one TCR beta chain. The V segment lost 5 bases and the J segment 1 base; nucleotides outside the gene matches: 12. Germline CDR1 is SEHNR and CDR2 is FQNEAQ (reference sequence). The CDR3 totals 19 residues. The data originate from a study of CD8+ T cells in alopecia areata. Study at large: Tofacitinib administration to treated patients was oral, at 5 to 10 mg twice daily. Tofacitinib continued for 6 to 18 months and was then withheld for 6 months.

Sequencing templates came from extracted RNA that was reverse transcribed into cDNA. Assay: immunoSEQ multiplex PCR; the TCRdb copy retains only in-frame clones and omits some. The sample shows under 150,000 clones, roughly four fifths of them seen only once. Noted treatment: oral pan-JAK inhibitor, 5-10 mg twice daily. Individuals with alopecia areata gave both lesional scalp punch biopsies and peripheral blood for collection. This chain connects TRBV7-9 to TRBJ2-6, with TRBD2 matching over 9 bases. The source of this sequence is a human donor with alopecia areata. Source: CD8+ T cells sorted from blood, taken at week 4, from a patient treated with tofacitinib. CDR3 nucleotides: TGTGCCAGCAGCCCCCTGGCTAGCGGGGTGGTATCTGGGGCCAACGTCCTGACTTTC. Its protein is CASSPLASGVVSGANVLTF.